The 21 T cell receptor beta chains presented below share a single source sample, sequenced in a study of metastatic and nonmetastatic thyroid tumors. Patients were all untreated before their thyroid surgery. MiXCR reprocessed the PCR reads for TCRdb. The sample carries 15,000 to 25,000 clones, 25% recorded once. Input material: blood. The receptors shown here come from a male donor with papillary thyroid cancer or a benign thyroid nodule (not recorded which). Some clones in this sample may be carry-over from other donors' samples.

A few counts support this clone. The chain carries TRBV13 and TRBJ1-1; tentatively, D is TRBD1 (5 bases). CDR3 length: 14 amino acids. Germline CDR1 is PRHDT and CDR2 is FYEKMQ (reference sequence). V gave up 6 bases and J gave up 3 bases, with 14 bases separating them. CDR3 nucleotides: TGTGCCAGCAGTCCAGGGCCTGGGCACACTGAAGCTTTCTTT. It encodes CASSPGPGHTEAFF. The full variable domain, rest sourced from reference TRBV13 and TRBJ1-1, is AAGVIQSPRHLIKEKRETATLKCYPIPRHDTVYWYQQGPGQDPQFLISFYEKMQSDKGSIPDRFSAQQFSDYHSELNMSSLELGDSALYFCASSPGPGHTEAFFGQGTRLTVV.

V and J are TRBV6-1 and TRBJ2-7; D may match TRBD1 or TRBD2 (5 bases each). Per germline, CDR1 MNHNS and CDR2 SASEGT. Trimming shortened V by 6 bases and J by 2 bases, and 17 bases separated the two germline ends. The CDR3 has 15 amino acids. The CDR3 sequence is CASSQGTQGTYEQYF. CDR3 DNA sequence: TGTGCCAGCAGCCAAGGGACCCAGGGAACCTACGAGCAGTACTTC.

This clone ranks as medium-sized. The chain uses TRBV2 and TRBJ2-3, with 10 nucleotides matching TRBD2. The CDR3 is 15 amino acids. Germline CDR1 reads SNHLY; CDR2 reads FYNNEI. Trimming cost V 5 bases and J 2 bases; bases outside gene matches: 4. The CDR3 DNA follows: TGTGCCAGCAGTAGGCTAGCGGGGGACACAGATACGCAGTATTTT. It is translated as CASSRLAGDTDTQYF.

This clone was seen a few times. The rearrangement links TRBV19 to TRBJ2-2; TRBD1 might be the D (6 bases). The CDR3 covers 17 residues. V gave up 0 bases and J gave up 4 bases, with 15 bases separating them. Germline CDR1 is LNHDA and CDR2 is SQIVND (reference sequence). CDR3 protein: CASSIDRAGVTTGELFF. CDR3 coding DNA: TGTGCCAGTAGTATAGACAGGGCAGGGGTAACCACCGGGGAGCTGTTTTTT.

This clone was found many times. The chain combines TRBV20-1 with TRBJ2-4; TRBD1 agrees at 7 bases. Looked up from germline, CDR1 is DFQATT and CDR2 is SNEGSKA (reference sequence). The CDR3 is 13 amino acids. The ends lost 3 bases at V and 6 bases at J; junction bases unmatched: 5. The CDR3 region is CSARGTDGNIQYF. As DNA, the CDR3 is TGCAGTGCTAGGGGGACAGACGGAAACATTCAGTACTTC.

In this sample, this clone turned up a few times. The chain has TRBV2 and TRBJ2-1; D remains unclear. This CDR3 is built from 12 residues. V lost 8 bases and J lost 7, with 12 bases in between. CDR1 and CDR2 (germline): SNHLY, FYNNEI. The CDR3 reads CASGLMENEQFF. The CDR3 coding sequence is TGTGCCAGCGGGCTGATGGAGAATGAGCAGTTCTTC.

This clone appeared many times. V gene TRBV3-1 combines with J gene TRBJ1-1; D is undetermined. The CDR3 is 14 amino acids. CDR1 and CDR2 from the germline V gene are LGHDT and YNNKEL (reference sequence). The V and J ends lost 1 base and 10 bases respectively, with 16 bases between them. CDR3 residues: CASSQATTNNAAFF. Written as DNA, the CDR3 is TGTGCCAGCAGCCAAGCAACGACAAACAACGCAGCTTTCTTT.

This clone is medium-sized by share. V and J are TRBV11-2 and TRBJ2-3; possible D gene TRBD1, 6 bases. There are 14 residues in the CDR3. Germline V CDR1 and CDR2: SGHAT, FQNNGV. V shed 5 bases and J shed 2 bases, with 11 bases lying between them. The CDR3 here is CASSSDRHTDTQYF. The CDR3 bases are TGTGCCAGCAGCAGCGACAGGCACACAGATACGCAGTATTTT. Complete variable domain (other parts from reference TRBV11-2 and TRBJ2-3): EAGVAQSPRYKIIEKRQSVAFWCNPISGHATLYWYQQILGQGPKLLIQFQNNGVVDDSQLPKDRFSAERLKGVDSTLKIQPAKLEDSAVYLCASSSDRHTDTQYFGPGTRLTVL.

The chain links TRBV12-3 or TRBV12-4 to TRBJ2-1; possibly TRBD1 for D (6 bases). Trimming removed 5 bases at V and 0 bases at J, with 11 bases between. The CDR3 extends over 15 amino acids. The chain's CDR3 is CASSHRVGSYNEQFF. The CDR3 bases are TGTGCCAGCAGTCACAGGGTGGGCTCCTACAATGAGCAGTTCTTC.

This clone has just a few counts. One end of the junction varies from germline; a read error may be responsible. The chain employs TRBV12-5 and TRBJ2-2; 8 nucleotides match TRBD1. Germline V lookup: CDR1 LGHNT, CDR2 FRNRAP. There are 17 residues in the CDR3. CDR3: CASGLVLGQEDTGELFF. Here the CDR3 DNA reads TGTGCAAGTGGTTTGGTACTGGGACAGGAAGACACCGGGGAGCTGTTTTTT.

Judged by abundance, this clone is medium-sized (0.01 to 0.1%). The rearrangement uses TRBV28 and TRBJ2-7, with 10 bases matching TRBD1. The CDR3 extends over 15 amino acids. CDR1 is MDHEN and CDR2 is SYDVKM in the germline V gene. Trimming cost V 4 bases and J 4 bases; bases outside gene matches: 7. In DNA form, the CDR3 reads TGTGCCAGCAGTTCCCTTCGGGACAGGGGATACGAGCAGTACTTC. It encodes CASSSLRDRGYEQYF. Looking up the rest from reference TRBV28 and TRBJ2-7 gives the full variable domain: DVKVTQSSRYLVKRTGEKVFLECVQDMDHENMFWYRQDPGLGLRLIYFSYDVKMKEKGDIPEGYSVSREKKERFSLILESASTNQTSMYLCASSSLRDRGYEQYFGPGTRLTVT.

The chain combines TRBV28 with TRBJ2-1, with D maybe TRBD1 (6 bases). Trimming removed 1 base at V and 7 bases at J, with 8 bases between. Germline CDR1 MDHEN, CDR2 SYDVKM. The CDR3 runs 13 residues. CDR3 sequence reads: CASSLLTGNEQFF. CDR3 DNA: TGTGCCAGCAGTTTATTGACAGGTAATGAGCAGTTCTTC.

This chain uses TRBV7-9 with TRBJ1-5; 9 nucleotides match TRBD1. Germline CDR1 reads SEHNR; CDR2 reads FQNEAQ (reference sequence). The CDR3 runs 14 residues. Germline trimming cut 3 bases from V and 4 bases from J; bases unmatched to any gene: 1. CDR3 DNA: TGTGCCAGCAGCTTGGGACAGGGAAATCAGCCCCAGCATTTT. Amino acids: CASSLGQGNQPQHF.

This clone was seen a handful of times. V and J are TRBV6-1 and TRBJ2-5, with D maybe TRBD2 (5 bases). Per germline, CDR1 MNHNS and CDR2 SASEGT. The CDR3 has 12 residues. Trimming shortened V by 10 bases and J by 5 bases, and 14 bases separated the two germline ends. Here the CDR3 reads CATGKVPETQYF. The CDR3 nucleotides are TGTGCCACCGGGAAAGTACCTGAGACCCAGTACTTC.

The CDR3 is CASSLGTVRYGYTF. DNA of the CDR3: TGTGCCAGCAGCTTGGGGACAGTCCGCTATGGCTACACCTTC. The V gene is TRBV5-5, the J gene TRBJ1-2; perhaps TRBD1 as D (6 bases). Germline loops: CDR1 SGHKS, CDR2 YYEKEE (reference sequence). V gave up 0 bases and J gave up 4 bases, with 10 bases separating them. The CDR3 consists of 14 residues.

This clone was detected many times. The chain combines TRBV28 with TRBJ1-6, with D possibly matching TRBD1 (5 bases). Trimming removed 5 bases from V and 0 bases from J, with 8 bases in between. Germline CDR1 is MDHEN and CDR2 is SYDVKM. The CDR3 spans 15 residues. CDR3 loop: CASSTGPSYNSPLHF. The CDR3 DNA sequence: TGTGCCAGCAGTACAGGACCCTCCTATAATTCACCCCTCCACTTT. Full variable domain (rest looked up from reference TRBV28 and TRBJ1-6): DVKVTQSSRYLVKRTGEKVFLECVQDMDHENMFWYRQDPGLGLRLIYFSYDVKMKEKGDIPEGYSVSREKKERFSLILESASTNQTSMYLCASSTGPSYNSPLHFGNGTRLTVT.

The chain uses TRBV5-1 and TRBJ2-2; 7 nucleotides match TRBD2. The J segment lost 0 bases and the V segment lost 6 bases, leaving 2 bases of the junction unmatched. Germline loops: CDR1 SGHRS, CDR2 YFSETQ. The CDR3 totals 14 residues. The CDR3 region has the DNA TGCGCCAGCAAGCGGGATCCGAACACCGGGGAGCTGTTTTTT. Translated, it gives CASKRDPNTGELFF. The variable domain in full, with the rest retrieved from reference TRBV5-1 and TRBJ2-2, is KAGVTQTPRYLIKTRGQQVTLSCSPISGHRSVSWYQQTPGQGLQFLFEYFSETQRNKGNFPGRFSGRQFSNSRSEMNVSTLELGDSALYLCASKRDPNTGELFFGEGSRLTVL.

This clone turned up a few times. The J gene is TRBJ1-5, the V gene TRBV10-3; D is uncertain. Germline lookup yields CDR1 ENHRY and CDR2 SYGVKD. Trimming took off 10 bases at V and 0 bases at J, with 13 bases between the two ends. CDR3 length: 14 amino acids. CDR3 in DNA: TGTGCCACCGACTCTTTCGATAGCAATCAGCCCCAGCATTTT. It is translated as CATDSFDSNQPQHF.

This clone is medium-sized in the sample. The rearrangement joins TRBV20-1 to TRBJ2-3, with 8 bases identical to TRBD2. With V trimmed by 1 base and J by 4 bases, 16 bases remained unmatched. The germline gives CDR1 DFQATT, CDR2 SNEGSKA (reference sequence). The CDR3 sequence is 18 residues long. The DNA of the CDR3 is TGCAGTGCTAGAGGTCATGTCGCGCGGCGGGAGGCCGCAGATACGCAGTATTTT. It specifies CSARGHVARREAADTQYF.

This clone was seen more than once but under ten times. The J gene is TRBJ1-2, the V gene TRBV20-1; TRBD1 might be the D (5 bases). The CDR3 spans 14 residues. V lost 5 bases to trimming and J lost 3 bases, with 16 bases between them. Per germline, CDR1 DFQATT and CDR2 SNEGSKA (reference sequence). The CDR3 region has the DNA TGCAGTGCTGGCCCTCCCGGGACGGACTATGGCTACACCTTC. This codes for CSAGPPGTDYGYTF.

The chain is built from TRBV11-3 and TRBJ2-7, with TRBD2 matching 7 bases. There are 16 residues in the CDR3. Germline V gene data show CDR1 as SGHNT and CDR2 as YENEEA. V dropped 1 base and J dropped 2; count of bases not matched to a gene: 8. The CDR3 loop reads CASSLGVSGLTYEQYF. For the CDR3, the DNA is TGTGCCAGCAGCTTAGGGGTTAGCGGGCTGACCTACGAGCAGTACTTC.